A selection of T cell receptor beta chains follows, all from one sample in a study of identical twins. Via MiXCR, TCRdb re-called the 5' RACE reads, giving one row per CDR3 protein. The sample lists hundreds of thousands of distinct CDR3 sequences, about 20% occurring once. These data were likewise used in another study, on T cells expressing NK-cell markers.

Sequenced material: PBMCs. The receptor source for this set is a woman aged 18-35 years in good health. Each CDR3 is given with its conserved first and last residue. A D gene is named only where the DNA matches it firmly. Expanded clones get a size class; other rows say once, few or many, or leave the size out.

TRBV6-5,few,TRBJ2-7,NA,TGTGCCAGCAGTTACCGCCTGGGGGGCCCGATAAACGAGCAGTACTTC,CASSYRLGGPINEQYF
TRBV18,NA,TRBJ2-1,NA,TGTGCCAGCTCACCGCGGGCACAGTCTTACAATGAGCAGTTCTTC,CASSPRAQSYNEQFF
TRBV11-2,few,TRBJ2-5,NA,TGTGCCAGCAGCTTAGTGGGAGGCTATCAAGAGACCCAGTACTTC,CASSLVGGYQETQYF
TRBV29-1,NA,TRBJ2-7,TRBD1,TGCAGCGTAAACCGGGACAGGTCCCACGAGCAGTACTTC,CSVNRDRSHEQYF
TRBV27,NA,TRBJ2-3,TRBD1,TGTGCCAGCAGTTTACCCGGGACAGGTAGCACAGATACGCAGTATTTT,CASSLPGTGSTDTQYF
TRBV7-1,once,TRBJ2-3,TRBD1,TGTGCCAGCAGCTCAGAATGGGGTGAGGGGACAGGGGGCCTGCCCACAGATACGCAGTATTTT,CASSSEWGEGTGGLPTDTQYF
TRBV10-3,NA,TRBJ1-3,NA,TGTGCCATCAGTGAAGGGAGGGCCTCTGGAAACACCATATATTTT,CAISEGRASGNTIYF
TRBV12-3/TRBV12-4,few,TRBJ2-7,TRBD2,TGTGCCAGCAGTCAGGGCCCGCGGGGGGTCCACTCCTACGAGCAGTACTTC,CASSQGPRGVHSYEQYF
TRBV6-2/TRBV6-3,few,TRBJ2-7,TRBD1,TGTGCCAGCACTACGACAGGGGACGGGCAGTACTTC,CASTTTGDGQYF
TRBV5-1,NA,TRBJ2-5,NA,TGCGCCAGCAGTCTGGCAGTAAAAGAGACCCAGTACTTC,CASSLAVKETQYF
TRBV12-3/TRBV12-4,few,TRBJ2-1,TRBD2,TGTGCCAGCAGTTATGGTTTAGCGGGGGGGCTCAATGAGCAGTTCTTC,CASSYGLAGGLNEQFF
TRBV3-1,NA,TRBJ2-7,TRBD1,TGTGCCAGCAGCCCTTTTGGGCAGGGGGCTCTCTACGAGCAGTACTTC,CASSPFGQGALYEQYF
TRBV2,NA,TRBJ2-7,TRBD2,TGTGCCAGCAGTGAACGAGCGGGAGGGCCCCACGAGCAGTACTTC,CASSERAGGPHEQYF
TRBV3-1,few,TRBJ2-3,NA,TGTGCCAGCAGCCAAGGGTGGAACACAGATACGCAGTATTTT,CASSQGWNTDTQYF
TRBV11-2,few,TRBJ2-1,TRBD1,TGTGCCAGCAGCTCGACAGGGTTAAACTCCTACAATGAGCAGTTCTTC,CASSSTGLNSYNEQFF
TRBV20-1,NA,TRBJ1-1,NA,TGCAGTGCTAGAGACCGGGTGGCAGGGTTGAACACTGAAGCTTTCTTT,CSARDRVAGLNTEAFF
TRBV6-1,once,TRBJ1-2,NA,TGTGCCAGCAGTCGGGCGGGATCCGGGGCCGGCTATGGCTACACCTTC,CASSRAGSGAGYGYTF
TRBV7-2,few,TRBJ2-2,NA,TGTGCCAGCAGCTTAGCGCTTACAATAGGCACCGGGGAGCTGTTTTTT,CASSLALTIGTGELFF
TRBV6-1,few,TRBJ2-7,TRBD2,TGTGCCAGCAATCGGGAGGGGGGTCCTTTCTACGAGCAGTACTTC,CASNREGGPFYEQYF
TRBV7-2,many,TRBJ1-2,TRBD1,TGTGCCAGCAGCCCCGCCCGGACAGGGATAGGCTACACCTTC,CASSPARTGIGYTF
TRBV6-1,few,TRBJ2-1,NA,TGTGCCAGCAGTCCCGAAAGGGGGAGGAGCTCCTACAATGAGCAGTTCTTC,CASSPERGRSSYNEQFF
TRBV29-1,many,TRBJ1-1,TRBD1,TGCAGCTTTTCCGGGACAGGGACACAAGCTTTCTTT,CSFSGTGTQAFF
TRBV20-1,NA,TRBJ1-5,TRBD1,TGCAGTGCTAGAGCAGGGGGGGCAGAACAGCCCCAGCATTTT,CSARAGGAEQPQHF
TRBV5-1,few,TRBJ2-7,NA,TGCGCCAGCAGGGGAGGTGCGGGGCCTAGGGACGAGCAGTACTTC,CASRGGAGPRDEQYF
TRBV20-1,NA,TRBJ1-2,NA,TGCAGTGCTAGAGGCCAGGCTCAACGCTACACCTTC,CSARGQAQRYTF
TRBV20-1,few,TRBJ2-5,NA,TGCAGTGCTTTTACCACGGGTGTGGAGACCCAGTACTTC,CSAFTTGVETQYF
TRBV20-1,few,TRBJ1-2,TRBD1,TGCAGTGCTAGTGACAGGGGGCTATGGGGCTACACCTTC,CSASDRGLWGYTF
TRBV12-3/TRBV12-4,NA,TRBJ1-1,NA,TGTGCCAGCAGCACGGGGCTCGCTGAAGCTTTCTTT,CASSTGLAEAFF
TRBV28,NA,TRBJ2-3,TRBD2,TGTGCCAGCAGTATCCGACTAGCGGGGCACACAGATACGCAGTATTTT,CASSIRLAGHTDTQYF
TRBV10-3,NA,TRBJ2-5,TRBD2,TGTGCCATCAGTGGGACGGGAGGAGGAGAGACCCAGTACTTC,CAISGTGGGETQYF
TRBV9,few,TRBJ2-5,NA,TGTGCCAGCAGCCAATCTCAGTGGGAGACCCAGTACTTC,CASSQSQWETQYF
TRBV20-1,NA,TRBJ2-2,NA,TGCAGTGCTAGGAAGACGGAGAACACCGGGGAGCTGTTTTTT,CSARKTENTGELFF
TRBV9,NA,TRBJ2-1,NA,TGTGCCAGCAGCGTAGAAGGCGGGGCGGGTGAGCAGTTCTTC,CASSVEGGAGEQFF
TRBV20-1,few,TRBJ1-1,NA,TGCAGTGCCTGCGACAGGTTATCTGAAGCTTTCTTT,CSACDRLSEAFF
TRBV20-1,NA,TRBJ2-1,TRBD2,TGCAGTGCCCTCAAGCGGGGGAGCTCCTACAATGAGCAGTTCTTC,CSALKRGSSYNEQFF
TRBV20-1,NA,TRBJ2-3,TRBD2,TGCAGTGCTGGTCGGACTAGCGGGAGGACAGATACGCAGTATTTT,CSAGRTSGRTDTQYF
TRBV25-1,few,TRBJ2-1,TRBD2,TGTGCCAGCAGTTTAGCGGGAGGGATCAATGAGCAGTTCTTC,CASSLAGGINEQFF
TRBV2,NA,TRBJ2-7,TRBD2,TGTGCCAGCAGCGCTACTACTAGCGGGGCCCTCTACGAGCAGTACTTC,CASSATTSGALYEQYF
TRBV20-1,few,TRBJ1-5,NA,TGCAGTGCAGAGACGGGGCAGAGCAATCAGCCCCAGCATTTT,CSAETGQSNQPQHF
TRBV25-1,NA,TRBJ2-1,TRBD2,TGTGCCAGCAGTGCCCCCCTATTAGCGGGGGTCTACAATGAGCAGTTCTTC,CASSAPLLAGVYNEQFF